These 26 T cell receptor beta chains came from one sample sequenced in a study of cytomegalovirus exposure and HLA in healthy donors. PCR employed 60 Vbeta and 13 Jbeta primers. The data were produced by immunoSEQ multiplex PCR, yet TCRdb's version contains in-frame clones alone and is incomplete. The repertoire includes about 190,000 clones, 85% of them detected once, and 1% sits in the top ten. The sequencing input was PBMCs. The origin of the receptors is a boy younger than 10 in good health and CMV-seronegative.

For this clone: A junction end diverges from the germline sequence, so it may reflect a read error. J is TRBJ2-3 and V is TRBV15; 8 bases are a match to TRBD2. The germline CDR1 and CDR2 sequences are LNHNV and YYDKDF (reference sequence). CDR3 length: 13 amino acids. The CDR3 DNA sequence: TGTGCCACCAGCAGAGCCCCGGGAGGGCCGGTGAAGTTT. Its translation is CATSRAPGGPVKF.

As DNA, the CDR3 is TGTGCCAGCAGTGACGCTAGCGGGAGAGCTGGGGCCTACGAGCAGTACTTC. Amino acids: CASSDASGRAGAYEQYF. The V gene is TRBV6-4, the J gene TRBJ2-7; TRBD2 matches at 10 bases. V was pared by 2 bases and J by 2 bases, with 9 bases of the junction left unmatched. The CDR3 spans 17 residues. The germline V gene encodes CDR1 MRHNA and CDR2 SNTAGT.

The rearrangement joins TRBV4-1 to TRBJ1-3; 8 positions agree with TRBD1. Per the germline V gene, CDR1 is MGHRA and CDR2 is YSYEKL. The CDR3 length is 15 residues. Losses at the gene ends were 2 bases for V and 4 bases for J; bases not matched to a gene: 4. CDR3 in DNA: TGCGCCAGCAGCCAACACCGGGACAGGGGAAACACCATATATTTT. Protein product: CASSQHRDRGNTIYF.

This clone appeared a single time. The rearrangement uses TRBV13 and TRBJ2-7; 7 bases match TRBD2. The CDR3 has 19 amino acids. J lost 1 base, V lost 0 bases, and 15 bases had no gene match. CDR1 is PRHDT, CDR2 FYEKMQ, per germline (reference sequence). As DNA, the CDR3 is TGTGCCAGCAGCTTAGGCCCGAGAGCACGAGGCGGGGGTTCCTACGAGCAGTACGTC. Amino acid sequence: CASSLGPRARGGGSYEQYV.

The rearrangement links TRBV5-4 to TRBJ2-1, with TRBD2 matching 10 bases. Per germline, CDR1 SGHNT and CDR2 YYREEE (reference sequence). Losses at the gene ends were 0 bases for V and 8 bases for J; bases not matched to a gene: 5. This CDR3 region has 15 residues. The CDR3 bases are TGTGCCAGCAGCTTGGTCCAGCGGGGGGGCCATGAGCAGTTCTTC. Protein sequence: CASSLVQRGGHEQFF.

The chain is built from TRBV10-3 and TRBJ1-2; D uncertain. Germline values: CDR1 ENHRY, CDR2 SYGVKD. V lost 3 bases, J lost 3 bases, and 20 bases lay in between. The CDR3 extends over 17 amino acids. This chain's CDR3 is CAISDLSDSQEHYGYTF. The DNA of the CDR3 is TGTGCCATCAGTGATCTCTCGGACTCACAAGAACACTATGGCTACACCTTC.

This rearrangement joins TRBV4-1 to TRBJ1-2; TRBD1 is a possible D gene (6 bases). The V end was cut by 3 bases, the J end by 3 bases, with 14 bases between. Germline CDR1 and CDR2: MGHRA and YSYEKL. This CDR3 has 15 residues. CDR3: CASSQDSTGDYGYTF. DNA of the CDR3: TGCGCCAGCAGCCAGGATTCGACAGGAGACTATGGCTACACCTTC.

This clone was recorded once. V usage is TRBV6-1 and J usage is TRBJ1-6; 8 bases are shared with TRBD1. CDR3 length equals 15 residues. V was pared by 0 bases and J by 10 bases, with 5 bases of the junction left unmatched. CDR1 MNHNS and CDR2 SASEGT come from the germline V gene. CDR3 sequence: CASSEAGQGNSPLHF. In DNA, the CDR3 is TGTGCCAGCAGTGAAGCAGGACAGGGAAACTCACCCCTCCACTTT.

This chain links TRBV30 with TRBJ2-5; D possibly corresponds to TRBD2 (5 bases). This CDR3 region has 14 residues. V was pared by 0 bases and J by 2 bases, with 10 bases between. Germline lookup yields CDR1 GTSNPN and CDR2 SVGIG (reference sequence). DNA for the CDR3: TGTGCCTGGAGTGTACGGGGTAATCAAGAGACCCAGTACTTC. It is translated as CAWSVRGNQETQYF. The full variable domain, rest sourced from reference TRBV30 and TRBJ2-5, is SQTIHQWPATLVQPVGSPLSLECTVEGTSNPNLYWYRQAAGRGLQLLFYSVGIGQISSEVPQNLSASRPQDRQFILSSKKLLLSDSGFYLCAWSVRGNQETQYFGPGTRLLVL.

The chain links TRBV27 to TRBJ2-7, with D perhaps matching TRBD1 (5 bases). Per germline, CDR1 MNHEY and CDR2 SMNVEV (reference sequence). Trimming took 3 bases from V and 1 from J, leaving 25 bases between them. The CDR3 has 19 residues. The CDR3 here is CASSFGIPGQALSSYEQYF. In nucleotides, the CDR3 is TGTGCCAGCAGTTTCGGTATCCCAGGGCAGGCGCTTTCGTCCTACGAGCAGTACTTC.

The V gene is TRBV28, the J gene TRBJ1-1; 7 nucleotides line up with TRBD1. CDR3 length: 15 residues. Germline V gene sequence: CDR1 MDHEN, CDR2 SYDVKM. V shed 6 bases, J shed 3 bases, and the junction held 10 bases outside the gene matches. The CDR3 spells CASRYPSTGYTEAFF. For the CDR3, the DNA is TGTGCCAGCAGATATCCTTCGACAGGGTACACTGAAGCTTTCTTT.

This clone has a single count. This chain joins TRBV27 and TRBJ1-2; the D gene is possibly TRBD1 (5 bases). CDR1 is MNHEY and CDR2 is SMNVEV in the germline V gene (reference sequence). V was pared by 0 bases and J by 4 bases, with 9 bases between. CDR3 length: 14 residues. The DNA for the CDR3 is TGTGCCAGCAGTTTATCTCAGGGAGGCTATGGCTACACCTTC. Translated: CASSLSQGGYGYTF.

V and J are TRBV6-1 and TRBJ1-3; 10 bases fit TRBD1. The CDR3 spans 14 residues. With V trimmed by 4 bases and J by 4 bases, 1 base remained unmatched. Germline loops: CDR1 MNHNS, CDR2 SASEGT. The CDR3 bases are TGTGCCAGCAGTGGGGACAGGGGAGGAAACACCATATATTTT. It encodes CASSGDRGGNTIYF.

The J gene is TRBJ2-7, the V gene TRBV30; maybe TRBD1 (6 bases). The length of the CDR3 is 14 residues. CDR1 and CDR2 from the germline V gene are GTSNPN and SVGIG (reference sequence). Trimming stripped 8 bases from V and 6 bases from J, with 23 bases between. CDR3 coding DNA: TGTGCCGCAAGTTACACAGGGTTAGACCGCGAGCAGTACTTC. Protein product: CAASYTGLDREQYF.

The chain joins TRBV6-5 to TRBJ1-2, with D hard to call. CDR1 and CDR2 (germline): MNHEY, SVGAGI. Trimming shortened V by 4 bases and J by 3 bases, and 6 bases separated the two germline ends. The CDR3 length is 12 residues. This chain's CDR3 is CASSSVDYGYTF. CDR3 sequence (DNA): TGTGCCAGCAGTTCGGTGGACTATGGCTACACCTTC.

The rearrangement links TRBV7-3 to TRBJ2-1; the match to TRBD2 covers 10 bases. The CDR3 is 15 amino acids. Trimming at V came to 2 bases and at J to 6 bases, leaving 4 bases not matched to a gene. Germline V gene sequence: CDR1 SGHTA, CDR2 FQGTGA. For the CDR3, the DNA is TGTGCCAGCAGCTTAGTGCCTAGCGGGAGCAATGAGCAGTTCTTC. Translated, it gives CASSLVPSGSNEQFF.

The chain recombines TRBV28 with TRBJ2-1; the D gene is possibly TRBD2 (6 bases). Germline V lookup: CDR1 MDHEN, CDR2 SYDVKM. The CDR3 totals 14 residues. V was shortened by 5 bases and J by 10 bases, with 18 bases between the two germline ends. CDR3 residues: CASSPPGLPREQFF. CDR3 in DNA: TGTGCCAGCAGTCCTCCGGGACTTCCCAGAGAGCAGTTCTTC.

The chain uses TRBV5-1 and TRBJ1-1; D is possibly TRBD1 (6 bases). V lost 4 bases to trimming and J lost 1 base, with 8 bases between them. This CDR3 is 13 amino acids long. Germline assignment: CDR1 SGHRS and CDR2 YFSETQ. This CDR3 is CASSLQGNTEAFF. The DNA of the CDR3 is TGCGCCAGCAGCCTACAGGGGAACACTGAAGCTTTCTTT.

This clone was recorded once. V is TRBV5-1 and J is TRBJ1-1; D not resolved. Between the trimmed V and J ends, which lost 0 bases and 10 bases, there was a span of 10 bases. The CDR3 is 12 amino acids. CDR1 is SGHRS, CDR2 YFSETQ, per germline. CDR3 protein: CASSLVGEGAFF. The CDR3 DNA is TGCGCCAGCAGCTTGGTTGGGGAGGGAGCTTTCTTT.

The chain is built from TRBV7-9 and TRBJ2-2, with D unresolved. Germline V gene sequence: CDR1 SEHNR, CDR2 FQNEAQ (reference sequence). The V end lost 1 base, the J end lost 1 base, and 4 bases lay between the germline ends. This CDR3 comprises 14 residues. The CDR3 sequence: CASSLGLNTGELFF. In nucleotides, the CDR3 is TGTGCCAGCAGCTTAGGACTGAACACCGGGGAGCTGTTTTTT.

This clone was counted a few times. The chain has TRBV30 and TRBJ2-1, with a weak D call TRBD2 (5 bases). Germline V CDR1 and CDR2: GTSNPN, SVGIG (reference sequence). The CDR3 loop spans 17 amino acids. The V gene lost 2 bases and the J gene lost 0 bases, with 17 bases spanning the gap. In DNA, the CDR3 is TGTGCCTGGAGTCCCATGGGAGAGCCCAGCTCCTACAATGAGCAGTTCTTC. Amino acid sequence: CAWSPMGEPSSYNEQFF.

J is TRBJ2-1 and V is TRBV5-4; possible D gene TRBD2, 7 bases. The CDR3 sequence is 15 residues long. Germline V gene data show CDR1 as SGHNT and CDR2 as YYREEE (reference sequence). CDR3 protein: CAWGGGRDYYNEQFF. In nucleotides, the CDR3 is TGTGCATGGGGGGGCGGCCGGGACTACTACAATGAGCAGTTCTTC.

The chain joins TRBV7-9 to TRBJ2-3; 7 bases fit TRBD2. The V gene's germline CDR1 is SEHNR and CDR2 FQNEAQ (reference sequence). This CDR3 has 16 residues. The trim removed 5 bases at V and 2 bases at J, leaving 10 bases unmatched. The CDR3 spells CASSLLPSGLTDTQYF. The CDR3 region has the DNA TGTGCCAGCAGCCTACTCCCTAGCGGACTCACAGATACGCAGTATTTT.

The rearrangement links TRBV19 to TRBJ1-2; 9 bases line up with TRBD1. V dropped 6 bases and J dropped 8; count of bases not matched to a gene: 7. The length of the CDR3 is 13 residues. Germline CDR1 is LNHDA and CDR2 is SQIVND (reference sequence). DNA of the CDR3: TGTGCCAGTAGCACTCGGACAGGGGAAGGCTACACCTTC. Its translation: CASSTRTGEGYTF.

The CDR3 reads CASSPWRGGPYNEQFF. DNA for the CDR3: TGTGCCAGCAGCCCGTGGAGGGGAGGCCCCTACAATGAGCAGTTCTTC. This rearrangement joins TRBV5-6 to TRBJ2-1, with a possible D match to TRBD2 (6 bases). Trimming took 4 bases from V and 2 from J, leaving 16 bases between them. Germline values: CDR1 SGHDT, CDR2 YYEEEE. The CDR3 is 16 residues long.

The table lists this clone with a count of one. The V and J genes are TRBV29-1 and TRBJ2-7; 7 bases fit TRBD2. The CDR3 contains 17 residues. Germline loops: CDR1 SQVTM, CDR2 ANQGSEA. V was pared by 4 bases and J by 2 bases, with 17 bases of the junction left unmatched. CDR3 region: CSVGDWGGDPITYEQYF. The CDR3, as DNA: TGCAGCGTTGGGGATTGGGGAGGGGACCCAATAACCTACGAGCAGTACTTC.